This T cell receptor (beta chain) was observed in a study of blood T cell repertoires in COVID-19. Study-wide context: The United States, Italy and Spain were the sources of the acute and convalescent COVID-19 samples.

Per the authors' pipeline: Amplified reference gene primers provided the basis for estimating nucleated cell counts. Libraries were prepared by immunoSEQ multiplex PCR; TCRdb keeps only in-frame clonotypes and omits some of them. V and J calls and clone size are given by that table; D and trimming were obtained from the DNA. Among under 250,000 clones listed, around 86% were seen once. CDR3 length: 15 residues. CDR1 is LGHNA and CDR2 is YSLEER in the germline V gene. Trimming took 3 bases from V and 3 from J; bases not matched to a gene: 0. The TCR originated in a man in his fifties or sixties with COVID-19, enrolled during active disease. The source material was peripheral blood. This chain uses TRBV4-3 with TRBJ2-2; 11 bases are shared with TRBD1. The CDR3 DNA sequence: TGCGCCAGCAGCCAGGGACAGGGGGACACCGGGGAGCTGTTTTTT. Translated, it gives CASSQGQGDTGELFF.